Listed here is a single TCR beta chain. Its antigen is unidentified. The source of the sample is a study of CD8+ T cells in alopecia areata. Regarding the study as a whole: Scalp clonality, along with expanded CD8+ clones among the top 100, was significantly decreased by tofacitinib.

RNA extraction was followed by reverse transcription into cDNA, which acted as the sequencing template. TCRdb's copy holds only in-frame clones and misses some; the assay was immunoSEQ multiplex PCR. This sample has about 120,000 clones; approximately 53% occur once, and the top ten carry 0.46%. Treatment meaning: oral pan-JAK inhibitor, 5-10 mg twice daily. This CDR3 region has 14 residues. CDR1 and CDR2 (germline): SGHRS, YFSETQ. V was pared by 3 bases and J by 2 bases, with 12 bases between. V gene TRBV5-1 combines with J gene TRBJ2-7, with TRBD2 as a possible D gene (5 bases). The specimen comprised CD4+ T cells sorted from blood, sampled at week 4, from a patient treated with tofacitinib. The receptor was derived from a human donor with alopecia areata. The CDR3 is CASSSTISTYEQYF. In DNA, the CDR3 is TGCGCCAGCAGCTCGACTATCTCCACCTACGAGCAGTACTTC.